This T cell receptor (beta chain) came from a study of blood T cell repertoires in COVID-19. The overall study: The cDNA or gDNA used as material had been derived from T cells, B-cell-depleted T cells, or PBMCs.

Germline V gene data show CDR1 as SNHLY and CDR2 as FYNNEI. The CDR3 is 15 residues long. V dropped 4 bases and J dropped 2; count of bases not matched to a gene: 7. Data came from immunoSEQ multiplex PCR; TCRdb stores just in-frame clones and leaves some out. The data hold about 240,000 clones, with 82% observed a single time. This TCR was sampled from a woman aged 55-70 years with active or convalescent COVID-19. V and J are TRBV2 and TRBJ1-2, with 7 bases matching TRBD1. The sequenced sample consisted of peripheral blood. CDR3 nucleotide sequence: TGTGCCAGCAGTGTCCTGATGGGACAGAACTATGGCTACACCTTC. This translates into CASSVLMGQNYGYTF.